This paragraph covers one TCR beta chain sequence. Antigen unknown. Germline V gene sequence: CDR1 SGHKS, CDR2 YYEKEE (reference sequence). This CDR3 is built from 15 residues. The V segment lost 0 bases and the J segment 4 bases; nucleotides outside the gene matches: 4. The data were obtained in a study of cytomegalovirus exposure and HLA in healthy donors. Every donor was a healthy person donating bone marrow. PCR involved 60 Vbeta and 13 Jbeta primers. This table comes from immunoSEQ multiplex PCR, and its TCRdb copy is limited to in-frame clones, with some not included. Here the sample spans approximately 160,000 clones, approximately 82% being singletons. Study observations and caveats: Reportedly, fewer N-insertions than the approximately 650-donor mean appeared in an Asian-associated ancestry cluster in a later analysis. It was reportedly the case that the classifier diagnosed cytomegalovirus status with high specificity and sensitivity. Most TCR sequences were rare, but some public TCRs occurred in many donors.

The receptor was isolated from a male donor in good health and CMV-seronegative. The gene calls are TRBV5-5 and TRBJ1-3, with 7 bases matching TRBD1. The specimen sequenced was PBMCs. The CDR3 nucleotides read TGTGCCAGCAGCTTGGACGAGGGGGCAGGAAACACCATATATTTT. Its protein is CASSLDEGAGNTIYF.